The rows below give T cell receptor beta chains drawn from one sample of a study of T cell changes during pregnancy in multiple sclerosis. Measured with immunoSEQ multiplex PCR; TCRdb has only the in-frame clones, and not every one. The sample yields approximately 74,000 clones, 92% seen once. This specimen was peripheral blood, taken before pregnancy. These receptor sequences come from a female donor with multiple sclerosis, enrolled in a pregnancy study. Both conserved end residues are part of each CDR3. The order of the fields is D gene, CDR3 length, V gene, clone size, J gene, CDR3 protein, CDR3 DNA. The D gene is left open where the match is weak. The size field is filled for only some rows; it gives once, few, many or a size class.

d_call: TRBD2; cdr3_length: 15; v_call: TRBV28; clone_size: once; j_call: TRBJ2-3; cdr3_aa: CASSMGGTTADTQYF; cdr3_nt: TGTGCCAGCAGTATGGGGGGGACGACAGCAGATACGCAGTATTTT
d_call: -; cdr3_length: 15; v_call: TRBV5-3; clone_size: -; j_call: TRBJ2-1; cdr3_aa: CARSLDGTPVGEQFF; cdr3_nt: TGTGCCAGAAGTTTAGACGGGACTCCCGTTGGGGAGCAGTTCTTC
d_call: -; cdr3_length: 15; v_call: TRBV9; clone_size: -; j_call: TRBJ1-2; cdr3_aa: CASSDRQLDVSGYTF; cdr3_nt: TGTGCCAGCAGCGACCGACAGCTTGATGTATCGGGCTACACCTTC
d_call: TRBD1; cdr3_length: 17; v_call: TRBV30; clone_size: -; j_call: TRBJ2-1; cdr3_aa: CAWSVGVGTGKVGEQFF; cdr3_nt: TGTGCCTGGAGTGTAGGGGTGGGGACAGGGAAGGTGGGTGAGCAGTTCTTC
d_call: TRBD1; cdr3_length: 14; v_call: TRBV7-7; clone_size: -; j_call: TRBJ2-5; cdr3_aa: CASSLTGGAETQYF; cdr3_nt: TGTGCTAGCAGCTTAACAGGGGGTGCGGAGACCCAGTACTTC
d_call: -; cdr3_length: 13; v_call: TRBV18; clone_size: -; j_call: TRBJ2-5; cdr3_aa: CASSPQGGETQYF; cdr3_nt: TGTGCCAGCTCCCCCCAGGGGGGAGAGACCCAGTACTTC
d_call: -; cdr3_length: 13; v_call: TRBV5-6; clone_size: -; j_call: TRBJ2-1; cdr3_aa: CASSLGQYNEQFF; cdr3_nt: TGTGCCAGCAGCTTGGGCCAGTACAATGAGCAGTTCTTC
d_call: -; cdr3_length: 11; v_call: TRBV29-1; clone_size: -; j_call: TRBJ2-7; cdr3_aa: CSVTDIYEQYF; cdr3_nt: TGCAGCGTTACTGACATCTACGAGCAGTACTTC
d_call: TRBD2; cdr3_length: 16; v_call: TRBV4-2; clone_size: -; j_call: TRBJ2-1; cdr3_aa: CASSQDRRLAGNEQFF; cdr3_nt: TGTGCCAGCAGCCAAGATCGTCGGCTAGCGGGCAATGAGCAGTTCTTC
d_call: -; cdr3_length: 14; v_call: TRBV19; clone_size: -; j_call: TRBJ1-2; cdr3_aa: CASSMLWGEDGYTF; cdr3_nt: TGTGCCAGTAGTATGTTGTGGGGCGAGGATGGCTACACCTTC